The source of this TCR beta chain is a study of cytomegalovirus exposure and HLA in healthy donors. The study's findings and limits: There were around 160 TCR beta chains listed as cytomegalovirus-associated.

Details on this clone: The antigen is undetermined.

Healthy bone marrow donors made up the donor group. Primers for the PCR totalled 60 Vbeta and 13 Jbeta. Libraries were prepared by immunoSEQ multiplex PCR; TCRdb keeps only in-frame clonotypes and omits some of them. The sample has around 210,000 clones; approximately 85% are singletons. The sample consisted of PBMCs. The clonotype was recovered from a girl aged 2-9 years in good health and CMV-seronegative.

In DNA, the CDR3 is TGTGCCAGCAGACCCTTTCGGTCAGGGGACGGCTACACCTTC. This sequence encodes CASRPFRSGDGYTF. V gene TRBV6-5 combines with J gene TRBJ1-2, with a tentative D call TRBD1 (6 bases). The CDR3 is 14 amino acids. V was trimmed by 6 bases and J by 8 bases, leaving 19 bases between them. CDR1 MNHEY and CDR2 SVGAGI come from the germline V gene.